Following are 12 T cell receptor beta chains from one sample sequenced in a study of T cell changes during pregnancy in multiple sclerosis. The protocol was immunoSEQ multiplex PCR, while the TCRdb copy is restricted to in-frame clones and leaves out a portion. This table holds under 35,000 clones, about 89% found once. The sequencing used CD8+ T cells from peripheral blood mononuclear cells, collected before pregnancy. All receptors come from a female donor with multiple sclerosis, enrolled in a pregnancy study.

V usage is TRBV6-5 and J usage is TRBJ2-1; D not certain. Trimming left V 0 bases short and J 10 bases short, with 13 bases between. CDR3 length: 14 amino acids. The germline V gene has CDR1 MNHEY and CDR2 SVGAGI. DNA for the CDR3: TGTGCCAGCAGTTACTCGTGGCAATTGGTGGAGCAGTTCTTC. This gives the protein CASSYSWQLVEQFF.

Only a few counts were recorded for this clone. This rearrangement joins TRBV30 to TRBJ1-3; the D is unclear. Trimming took off 0 bases at V and 4 bases at J, with 7 bases between the two ends. CDR1 is GTSNPN and CDR2 is SVGIG in the germline V gene (reference sequence). This CDR3 has 13 residues. As DNA, the CDR3 is TGTGCCTGGAGTGTGGGCAGGGGAAACACCATATATTTT. This gives the protein CAWSVGRGNTIYF.

This chain joins TRBV11-2 and TRBJ2-1; 9 nucleotides line up with TRBD2. V trimming: 3 bases; J trimming: 2 bases; junction bases outside the gene matches: 5. CDR1 is SGHAT and CDR2 is FQNNGV in the germline V gene. There are 16 residues in the CDR3. CDR3 in DNA: TGTGCCAGCAGCTTTGTTGCGGGGGGGCCCTACAATGAGCAGTTCTTC. Protein: CASSFVAGGPYNEQFF.

The rearrangement links TRBV6-4 to TRBJ2-2; D ambiguous. Germline loops: CDR1 MRHNA, CDR2 SNTAGT. This CDR3 comprises 13 residues. Trimming left V 3 bases short and J 3 bases short, with 5 bases between. Here the CDR3 reads CASSESYTGELFF. CDR3 coding DNA: TGTGCCAGCAGTGAATCGTACACCGGGGAGCTGTTTTTT.

The V call is TRBV2, the J call TRBJ1-6; no definite D call. The germline CDR1 and CDR2 sequences are SNHLY and FYNNEI. V was shortened by 6 bases and J by 5 bases, with 11 bases between the two germline ends. The CDR3 has 14 residues. CDR3 in DNA: TGTGCCAGCAGCCCAGGTGTAGATAATTCACCCCTCCACTTT. This sequence encodes CASSPGVDNSPLHF.

This clone was seen just once. The rearrangement joins TRBV19 to TRBJ1-5; 10 nucleotides agree with TRBD1. V was pared by 6 bases and J by 2 bases, with 19 bases of the junction left unmatched. The CDR3 runs to 20 residues. Germline CDR1 is LNHDA and CDR2 is SQIVND (reference sequence). CDR3 protein: CASRSRDRGSVSTGNQPQHF. The DNA of the CDR3 is TGTGCCAGTAGGTCCCGGGACAGGGGTTCGGTCAGTACAGGCAATCAGCCCCAGCATTTT. Based on the CDR3 plus reference TRBV19 and TRBJ1-5, the full variable domain is DGGITQSPKYLFRKEGQNVTLSCEQNLNHDAMYWYRQDPGQGLRLIYYSQIVNDFQKGDIAEGYSVSREKKESFPLTVTSAQKNPTAFYLCASRSRDRGSVSTGNQPQHFGDGTRLSIL.

With regard to this clone: It differs at one base from a far larger clone, so likely a read error. V gene TRBV4-2 combines with J gene TRBJ2-7, with 7 bases that match TRBD1. The CDR3 totals 15 residues. V shed 1 base, J shed 0 bases, and the junction held 3 bases outside the gene matches. CDR1 is LGHNA, CDR2 YNFKEQ, per germline. CDR3 nucleotides: TGTGCCAGCAGCCAAGCCCCAGGGGGCTCCTACGAGCAGTACTTC. This encodes CASSQAPGGSYEQYF.

The rearrangement joins TRBV11-3 to TRBJ2-3; no clear D. V dropped 5 bases and J dropped 6 bases, with 12 bases sitting between them. Germline CDR1 SGHNT, CDR2 YENEEA. The CDR3 spans 13 residues. DNA of the CDR3: TGTGCCAGCAGCCCCCGAGCGCTGGATACGCAGTATTTT. As protein: CASSPRALDTQYF.

This clone appeared a single time. CDR3: CASSLQALRPEAFF. The CDR3 DNA follows: TGTGCCAGCAGCTTACAGGCTCTTCGTCCTGAAGCTTTCTTT. The V and J genes are TRBV7-9 and TRBJ1-1; D ambiguous. Germline assignment: CDR1 SEHNR and CDR2 FQNEAQ (reference sequence). There are 14 residues in the CDR3. The V end was cut by 2 bases, the J end by 6 bases, with 13 bases between.

The chain is built from TRBV6-5 and TRBJ2-3; possible D gene TRBD1, 5 bases. Germline-derived CDR1 and CDR2 are MNHEY and SVGAGI. Trimming took off 6 bases at V and 2 bases at J, with 12 bases between the two ends. The CDR3 spans 14 residues. The CDR3 DNA is TGTGCCAGCAGGGGGCCGAATCCCACAGATACGCAGTATTTT. Amino acids: CASRGPNPTDTQYF.

The CDR3 loop is CASSFPPRDSGGYTF. CDR3 sequence (DNA): TGTGCCAGCAGTTTTCCACCACGGGACTCCGGAGGCTACACCTTC. The V gene is TRBV28, the J gene TRBJ1-2, with D possibly matching TRBD1 (5 bases). Germline CDR1 MDHEN, CDR2 SYDVKM. The CDR3 is made up of 15 amino acids. The V gene lost 3 bases and the J gene lost 8 bases, with 19 bases spanning the gap.

This sequence joins TRBV27 and TRBJ2-7; D might be TRBD1 (6 bases). CDR1 MNHEY and CDR2 SMNVEV come from the germline V gene (reference sequence). The CDR3 is 14 residues long. V lost 6 bases, J lost 7 bases, and 19 bases lay in between. The CDR3 bases are TGTGCCAGCAGGACGACAGGTTCCTACGAAGAGCAGTACTTC. Protein sequence: CASRTTGSYEEQYF.